Following are 5 T cell receptor beta chains from one sample sequenced in a study of metastatic and nonmetastatic thyroid tumors. Thyroid surgery was preceded by no treatment in any patient. MiXCR re-clonotyped the PCR reads for TCRdb. The sample includes about 12,000 clones, under 25% of them seen just once. The material sequenced was adjacent normal tissue. The receptors here all came from a female donor with papillary thyroid cancer or a benign thyroid nodule (not recorded which). Some clones in this sample may be carry-over from other donors' samples.

The gene calls are TRBV2 and TRBJ2-7, with D perhaps matching TRBD1 or TRBD2 (5 bases each). Germline lookup yields CDR1 SNHLY and CDR2 FYNNEI. V was clipped by 6 bases and J by 3 bases, with 15 bases between them. The CDR3 extends over 14 amino acids. CDR3 in amino acids: CASSRLPQDYEQYF. The CDR3 DNA follows: TGTGCCAGCAGCAGACTACCACAGGACTACGAGCAGTACTTC.

This clone was observed a few times. Compared with germline, one end of the junction differs, possibly owing to a read error. This chain uses TRBV6-2 or TRBV6-3 with TRBJ2-1, with D unresolved. The length of the CDR3 is 13 residues. In germline, CDR1 is MNHEY, CDR2 SVGEGT. As DNA, the CDR3 is TGTGACAGTAACCCAGCGCCCTACAGTGAGCAGTTCTTC. Its translation: CDSNPAPYSEQFF.

The CDR3 sequence: CSAIMVSRPSAYGYTF. The DNA of the CDR3 is TGCAGTGCTATCATGGTATCGCGGCCTTCGGCCTATGGCTACACCTTC. The chain joins TRBV20-1 to TRBJ1-2, with unresolved D. The CDR3 sequence is 16 residues long. CDR1 and CDR2 from the germline V gene are DFQATT and SNEGSKA (reference sequence). V lost 4 bases to trimming and J lost 4 bases, with 22 bases between them.

This sequence joins TRBV13 and TRBJ2-7; 9 bases align to TRBD1. The CDR3 is 17 residues long. The V segment lost 5 bases and the J segment 0 bases; nucleotides outside the gene matches: 11. From germline, CDR1 is PRHDT and CDR2 FYEKMQ (reference sequence). CDR3 coding DNA: TGTGCCAGCAGCACCAAAGGGGGGGACAGGGCCTCCTACGAGCAGTACTTC. The encoded protein is CASSTKGGDRASYEQYF.

This clone was counted only a few times. Its ends do not fully match the called genes, so a read error is possible. The chain is built from TRBV19 and TRBJ1-5; D not certain. CDR1 and CDR2 from the germline V gene are LNHDA and SQIVND (reference sequence). The CDR3 loop spans 12 amino acids. CDR3 in amino acids: CASSLTDHPQHF. For the CDR3, the DNA is TGTGCCAGTAGCCTCACAGATCATCCCCAGCATTTT.